Sequencing of this T cell receptor (beta chain) was carried out in a study of T-cell reconstitution after alpha-beta-depleted transplantation in children. CDR3 length: 14 residues. Germline V gives CDR1 SGHRS, CDR2 YFSETQ. V was pared by 4 bases and J by 2 bases, with 13 bases between. Using unique molecular identifiers, the investigators prepared the TCRbeta library. TCRdb re-derived calls from the PCR reads in MiXCR, one entry per CDR3 protein. The table lists some 590,000 distinct CDR3 sequences, about 10% of them singletons. Source: PBMCs from the stem cell graft donor, taken from the stem cell graft. The rearrangement joins TRBV5-1 to TRBJ2-7; no definite D call. This TCR was recovered from a human donor who donated a stem cell graft to a child with acute myeloid leukemia. DNA of the CDR3: TGCGCCAGCAGCCTGCTGGGGAACACCTACGAGCAGTACTTC. Translation gives CASSLLGNTYEQYF. Full variable domain (remainder filled in from reference TRBV5-1 and TRBJ2-7): KAGVTQTPRYLIKTRGQQVTLSCSPISGHRSVSWYQQTPGQGLQFLFEYFSETQRNKGNFPGRFSGRQFSNSRSEMNVSTLELGDSALYLCASSLLGNTYEQYFGPGTRLTVT.